The entry below describes one TCR beta chain. This sample stems from a study of tumor-infiltrating lymphocytes in primary liver carcinoma. Study at large: There were roughly 3.5 to 7.13 million productive TCRbeta reads per sample, a yield similar across tissue types.

Total RNA amounting to around 530 ng was the source from which TCR beta cDNA was made with a constant-region primer. A slightly modified ARM-PCR protocol with three nested multiplex PCR rounds produced these TCR beta libraries. The first two PCR rounds used TRBV1-TRBV30 forward primers with a C-beta reverse primer, 9 to 11 cycles each. TCRdb reprocessed the multiplex PCR reads with MiXCR, giving one entry per CDR3 protein. Counted here are around 120,000 distinct CDR3 sequences, around 70% occurring once; the ten biggest clones make up more than 8%. Co-extraction of RNA and DNA was performed on about 20-33 mg of unsorted bulk tissue. The patients, who had chronic HBV infection, were treatment-naive (untreated). V lost 3 bases, J lost 5 bases, and 24 bases lay in between. Germline values: CDR1 MNHNS, CDR2 SASEGT. This CDR3 contains 18 residues.

The sample consisted of tumor-adjacent normal liver tissue. The clonotype was recovered from a woman aged 60 to 75 with primary liver carcinoma and hepatitis B virus infection. The chain combines TRBV6-1 with TRBJ2-3; weak D call: TRBD1 (5 bases). CDR3 sequence: CASSDLHAIGAVQDTQYF. The DNA of the CDR3 is TGTGCCAGCAGTGACCTCCATGCGATAGGGGCGGTTCAAGATACGCAGTATTTT.